The 17 T cell receptor beta chains below come from one sample, sequenced in a study of cytomegalovirus exposure and HLA in healthy donors. PCR primers comprised 60 Vbeta and 13 Jbeta primers. TCRdb's table, derived via immunoSEQ multiplex PCR, lists solely in-frame clones and lacks some. The table has around 53,000 clones, around 66% seen once. Sequencing was carried out using PBMCs. Receptors were obtained from a young man in good health and CMV-seronegative.

The rearrangement joins TRBV7-2 to TRBJ2-7, with TRBD2 identical over 8 bases. CDR1 is SGHTA and CDR2 is FQGNSA in the germline V gene. CDR3 length: 14 amino acids. V was clipped by 5 bases and J by 3 bases; unmatched bases: 6. The chain's CDR3 is CASSVSGGGYEQYF. In DNA, the CDR3 is TGTGCCAGCAGCGTCAGCGGGGGAGGCTACGAGCAGTACTTC.

The chain is built from TRBV10-3 and TRBJ2-1; D is possibly TRBD2 (7 bases). The germline V gene encodes CDR1 ENHRY and CDR2 SYGVKD. Trimming cost V 4 bases and J 6 bases, with 16 bases left between them. The length of the CDR3 is 15 residues. The CDR3 DNA follows: TGTGCCATCAGTGGGGAGGGGGGTGTCGGCAATGAGCAGTTCTTC. It codes for CAISGEGGVGNEQFF.

J is TRBJ2-7 and V is TRBV10-2; 7 bases are a match to TRBD1. Germline CDR1 reads WSHSY; CDR2 reads SAAADI. The CDR3 spans 14 residues. V lost 6 bases and J lost 2; bases outside the gene matches: 7. Written as DNA, the CDR3 is TGCGCCAGCAGGGCCGGGACAGCAGCCTACGAGCAGTACTTC. Protein sequence: CASRAGTAAYEQYF.

This clone was counted a single time. This chain connects TRBV6-1 to TRBJ2-7; maybe TRBD1 (5 bases). The CDR3 loop spans 14 amino acids. V was pared by 0 bases and J by 3 bases, with 9 bases between. Germline CDR1 MNHNS, CDR2 SASEGT. DNA for the CDR3: TGTGCCAGCAGTGAAGCCAGGGTTTACTACGAGCAGTACTTC. This encodes CASSEARVYYEQYF.

This clone occurred once. The chain employs TRBV6-5 and TRBJ2-5; 8 bases fit TRBD1. Germline values: CDR1 MNHEY, CDR2 SVGAGI. The CDR3 runs 14 residues. The junction had 7 bases not matched to a gene; V was cut back by 5 bases and J by 5 bases. The CDR3: CASSPQGAGETQYF. The CDR3 bases are TGTGCCAGCAGTCCCCAGGGGGCGGGGGAGACCCAGTACTTC.

This sequence joins TRBV14 and TRBJ2-7, with D perhaps TRBD1 (6 bases). CDR3 length: 14 residues. Germline loops: CDR1 SGHDN, CDR2 FVKESK. With 4 bases removed from V and 3 bases from J, the gap between germline ends came to 13 bases. CDR3 loop: CASSRITGHYEQYF. The DNA of the CDR3 is TGTGCCAGCAGCCGAATTACGGGACACTACGAGCAGTACTTC.

V gene TRBV27 combines with J gene TRBJ1-1; D ambiguous. From germline, CDR1 is MNHEY and CDR2 SMNVEV (reference sequence). Trimming cost V 5 bases and J 4 bases, with 17 bases left between them. There are 15 residues in the CDR3. DNA of the CDR3: TGTGCCAGCAGTCCCGCTTCGATAGTGATCACTGAAGCTTTCTTT. Its protein product is CASSPASIVITEAFF.

The count of this clone is one. The chain employs TRBV9 and TRBJ2-5; D not resolved. The CDR3 spans 13 residues. Deletions cut 0 bases from V and 2 bases from J, with 5 bases between. Germline CDR1 reads SGDLS; CDR2 reads YYNGEE. The CDR3 spells CASSVVEQETQYF. Written as DNA, the CDR3 is TGTGCCAGCAGCGTAGTAGAGCAAGAGACCCAGTACTTC.

The rearrangement links TRBV21-1 to TRBJ1-1; the table's D gene call, TRBD1, was not cross checked with the DNA. TRBV21-1 is labeled a pseudogene. This CDR3 has 16 amino acids. CDR3 protein: CASSALGNRKNTEAFF. The CDR3 DNA reads TGTGCCAGCAGCGCCCTTGGGAACAGGAAGAACACTGAAGCTTTCTTT.

V and J are TRBV5-1 and TRBJ1-2, with 8 bases lining up with TRBD1. CDR3 length: 13 residues. The junction had 7 bases not matched to a gene; V was cut back by 4 bases and J by 8 bases. Looked up from germline, CDR1 is SGHRS and CDR2 is YFSETQ. The CDR3 DNA reads TGCGCCAGCAGCCCGGACAGGGTCGGCGGCTACACCTTC. Translating it yields CASSPDRVGGYTF.

The rearrangement uses TRBV4-1 and TRBJ1-2; 8 nucleotides match TRBD1. Germline V lookup: CDR1 MGHRA, CDR2 YSYEKL. The CDR3 covers 16 residues. V shed 5 bases and J 3 bases; nucleotides not matched to a gene: 11. The CDR3 region is CASSVDYQGAYYGYTF. Here the CDR3 DNA reads TGCGCCAGCAGCGTAGATTACCAGGGGGCGTACTATGGCTACACCTTC.

This clone occurred a few times. The gene calls are TRBV30 and TRBJ1-3; D gene ambiguous. Trimming left V 7 bases short and J 0 bases short, with 4 bases between. Germline assignment: CDR1 GTSNPN and CDR2 SVGIG (reference sequence). CDR3 length: 11 residues. The CDR3 DNA sequence: TGTGCCTCAATCTCTGGAAACACCATATATTTT. Its protein is CASISGNTIYF. The entire variable domain, with the rest obtained from reference TRBV30 and TRBJ1-3, is as follows: SQTIHQWPATLVQPVGSPLSLECTVEGTSNPNLYWYRQAAGRGLQLLFYSVGIGQISSEVPQNLSASRPQDRQFILSSKKLLLSDSGFYLCASISGNTIYFGEGSWLTVV.

V usage is TRBV4-1 and J usage is TRBJ2-7; D remains ambiguous. Germline loops: CDR1 MGHRA, CDR2 YSYEKL. The CDR3 is 14 residues long. V lost 5 bases and J lost 3, with 14 bases in between. The CDR3 reads CASSSSLAGYEQYF. The DNA for the CDR3 is TGCGCCAGCAGCTCCTCCCTGGCTGGCTACGAGCAGTACTTC.

This clone appeared once. The rearrangement uses TRBV2 and TRBJ2-2, with unresolved D. This CDR3 contains 14 residues. Between the trimmed V and J ends, which lost 1 base and 1 base, there was a span of 4 bases. Germline CDR1 reads SNHLY; CDR2 reads FYNNEI. The CDR3 sequence is CASSEVRNTGELFF. DNA for the CDR3: TGTGCCAGCAGTGAAGTTAGGAACACCGGGGAGCTGTTTTTT.

V and J are TRBV15 and TRBJ2-7; 10 positions match TRBD2. Germline CDR1 reads LNHNV; CDR2 reads YYDKDF (reference sequence). V shed 3 bases and J 3 bases; nucleotides not matched to a gene: 5. The CDR3 runs 15 residues. CDR3 nucleotide sequence: TGTGCCACCAGCAGGGCGTCTAGCGGGAGCTACGAGCAGTACTTC. This sequence encodes CATSRASSGSYEQYF.

The V and J genes are TRBV10-2 and TRBJ1-5; possible D gene TRBD1, 6 bases. Trimming removed 3 bases from V and 6 bases from J, with 18 bases in between. The CDR3 length is 16 residues. Germline V gene data show CDR1 as WSHSY and CDR2 as SAAADI. The CDR3 DNA is TGCGCCAGCAGTGAAAATGGGGCAGGGGCGGGTCAGCCCCAGCATTTT. This codes for CASSENGAGAGQPQHF.

V is TRBV7-9 and J is TRBJ1-1; D is perhaps TRBD1 (5 bases). This CDR3 is 15 amino acids long. The V and J ends lost 5 bases and 1 base respectively, with 14 bases between them. Germline CDR1 and CDR2: SEHNR and FQNEAQ (reference sequence). DNA for the CDR3: TGTGCCAGCAGCCCCGGGGGGTCTTCGAACACTGAAGCTTTCTTT. This encodes CASSPGGSSNTEAFF.